A selection of T cell receptor beta chains follows, all from one sample in a study of CD8 T cells in ankylosing spondylitis. MiXCR, applied by TCRdb to the 5' RACE reads, yields one record per CDR3 protein. Of about 220,000 distinct CDR3 sequences listed, about 7% are singletons. The sample was blood, either unsorted or a sorted T cell fraction (not recorded which). These receptors all stem from a male donor with ankylosing spondylitis. CDR3s include the opening cysteine and the closing phenylalanine or tryptophan. The D gene is left open where the match is weak. Clone size is shown for a subset of rows, as once, few, many or a class of expanded clone.

V	J	D	size	DNA	CDR3
TRBV7-6	TRBJ2-1	NA	NA	TGTGCCAGCAGCTTACTCGGGGAGTACAATGAGCAGTTCTTC	CASSLLGEYNEQFF
TRBV29-1	TRBJ2-3	TRBD2	many	TGCAGCGTCCTACCTCTAGGGCGGGAGGGCCGAGATACGCAGTATTTT	CSVLPLGREGRDTQYF
TRBV7-6	TRBJ1-2	NA	few	TGTGCCAGCAGCCCGGCTAGGACGGGGAACTATGGCTACACCTTC	CASSPARTGNYGYTF
TRBV6-1	TRBJ2-1	TRBD1	few	TGTGCCAGCAGTGCCGGGACAGGCCTGGTCTTC	CASSAGTGLVF
TRBV4-3	TRBJ2-3	TRBD2	many	TGCGCCAGCAGCCAAGAGACCGGGAGGGGGGGCACAGATACGCAGTATTTT	CASSQETGRGGTDTQYF
TRBV5-1	TRBJ2-7	NA	few	TGCGCCAGCAGCCCATTGGCGGGCGACGAGCAGTACTTC	CASSPLAGDEQYF
TRBV5-1	TRBJ2-1	TRBD2	many	TGCGCCAGCAGCATGGGACTAGCGGGGGGCAATGAGCAGTTCTTC	CASSMGLAGGNEQFF
TRBV12-3/TRBV12-4	TRBJ1-1	NA	many	TGTGCCAGCAACACCAAGGGGGTGGAAGCTTTCTTT	CASNTKGVEAFF
TRBV11-2	TRBJ2-7	TRBD2	few	TGTGCCAGCAGCTTAGGCGGGGGACTTGGGTACGCCTACGAGCAGTACTTC	CASSLGGGLGYAYEQYF
TRBV7-9	TRBJ2-7	TRBD1	NA	TGTGCCAGCAGCTTAGCGGGACAGGGACACTACGAGCAGTACTTC	CASSLAGQGHYEQYF
TRBV12-3/TRBV12-4	TRBJ1-2	NA	few	TGTGCCAGCAGTTTTAGGCCCCGGGACTATGGCTACACCTTC	CASSFRPRDYGYTF
TRBV7-9	TRBJ2-1	NA	few	TGTGCCAGCAGCTTACCGACTACCACTTACTACAATGAGCAGTTCTTC	CASSLPTTTYYNEQFF
TRBV6-4	TRBJ2-1	TRBD1	few	TGTGCCGCCGGGACAGGGGTCTTCAATGAGCAGTTCTTC	CAAGTGVFNEQFF
TRBV27	TRBJ2-7	TRBD1	many	TGTGCCAGCAGTCTCGGGACAGGCTACGAGCAGTACTTC	CASSLGTGYEQYF
TRBV27	TRBJ2-5	NA	many	TGTGCCAGCAGTTTGAGGGTTCCCCAAGAGACCCAGTACTTC	CASSLRVPQETQYF
TRBV20-1	TRBJ2-1	NA	many	TGCAGTGAGAGGCTAGAAAGCTCCTACAATGAGCAGTTCTTC	CSERLESSYNEQFF
TRBV2	TRBJ1-6	NA	many	TGTGCCAGCAGAACGGGGGCCCCCCACTTT	CASRTGAPHF
TRBV6-5	TRBJ2-3	NA	many	TGTGTGATAGGTTTGGGCACAGATACGCAGTATTTT	CVIGLGTDTQYF
TRBV11-2	TRBJ2-1	TRBD2	NA	TGTGCCAGCAGCCCCCCCCCGGGACAGCGGGAGGGCAATGAGCAGTTCTTC	CASSPPPGQREGNEQFF
TRBV4-1	TRBJ2-7	TRBD1	many	TGCGCCAGCAGCCAAACCGGGACAGAGTACTACGAGCAGTACTTC	CASSQTGTEYYEQYF
TRBV7-2	TRBJ2-7	TRBD2	many	TGTGCCAGCAGCTTAGCTTTAGAGACTAGCGGGAGGGTTTCCTACGAGCAGTACTTC	CASSLALETSGRVSYEQYF
TRBV5-1	TRBJ2-2	TRBD2	many	TGCGCCAGCAGCCTGGGACTAGCGAGAAACACCGGGGAGCTGTTTTTT	CASSLGLARNTGELFF
TRBV7-9	TRBJ2-3	NA	NA	TGTGCCAGCAGCTTAGCGCTAAGTGGGACCGGCACAGATACGCAGTATTTT	CASSLALSGTGTDTQYF
TRBV28	TRBJ2-3	TRBD2	many	TGTGCCAGCAGTGCCCCCCGGGGGGGCACAGATACGCAGTATTTT	CASSAPRGGTDTQYF
TRBV6-1	TRBJ2-7	TRBD1	few	TGTGCCAGCAGAACCGGGACAGGGTGGCTCGAGCAGTACTTC	CASRTGTGWLEQYF
TRBV4-3	TRBJ2-7	TRBD2	few	TGCGCCAGCAGGCTTACGACTAGCGGGAGATTTCACGAGCAGTACTTC	CASRLTTSGRFHEQYF
TRBV12-3/TRBV12-4	TRBJ1-1	NA	NA	TGTGCCAGCAGTCCAGTCCTGCGGGCTGAAGCTTTCTTT	CASSPVLRAEAFF
TRBV5-1	TRBJ2-7	TRBD2	many	TGCGCCAGCAGCCCCGGACTAGCGGGAGTATACGAGCAGTACTTC	CASSPGLAGVYEQYF
TRBV7-8	TRBJ2-6	NA	NA	TGTGCCAGCAACGAAAGGAACTCTGGGGCCAACGTCCTGACTTTC	CASNERNSGANVLTF
TRBV28	TRBJ1-1	NA	many	TGTGCCACCGGTATTCAAGAAGCTTTCTTT	CATGIQEAFF
TRBV27	TRBJ2-1	NA	many	TGTGCCAGCAGTTTACGTGGCCCCGCCTACAATGAGCAGTTCTTC	CASSLRGPAYNEQFF
TRBV4-3	TRBJ1-5	NA	few	TGCGCCAGCAGCCCCGGAGTAAGGGGAAGCAATCAGCCCCAGCATTTT	CASSPGVRGSNQPQHF